The 27 T cell receptor beta chains below all came from one sample that was sequenced in a study of OX40 agonist ivuxolimab in advanced cancers. Sequenced by immunoSEQ multiplex PCR; TCRdb stores in-frame clones only, minus some. The table lists around 66,000 clones, around 80% of them singletons. Material: CD4+ or CD8+ T cells sorted from blood, obtained in a trial of the OX40 agonist ivuxolimab. Every receptor here comes from an adult with an advanced solid tumor such as melanoma, head and neck, liver or kidney cancer.

This clone came up once. V gene TRBV7-2 combines with J gene TRBJ1-2; D not certain. CDR1 is SGHTA and CDR2 is FQGNSA in the germline V gene. The V end lost 2 bases, the J end lost 6 bases, and 16 bases lay between the germline ends. The length of the CDR3 is 15 residues. CDR3 nucleotides: TGTGCCAGCAGCTTACTCGTGGCAGGATCCAATGGCTACACCTTC. It specifies CASSLLVAGSNGYTF.

The table lists this clone with a few counts. This rearrangement joins TRBV29-1 to TRBJ1-1; D may be TRBD1 (5 bases). CDR1 SQVTM and CDR2 ANQGSEA come from the germline V gene. The CDR3 loop spans 13 amino acids. The ends were cut back, 1 base at V and 5 bases at J, with 11 bases in the middle. CDR3 residues: CSVEATRGTEAFF. The DNA for the CDR3 is TGCAGCGTTGAAGCTACACGGGGGACTGAAGCTTTCTTT.

This chain's CDR3 is CASKGGGGTTDTQYF. Here the CDR3 DNA reads TGTGCCAGCAAGGGGGGCGGGGGAACCACAGATACGCAGTATTTT. The chain couples TRBV28 to TRBJ2-3; D might be TRBD2 (7 bases). The germline V gene has CDR1 MDHEN and CDR2 SYDVKM. The CDR3 runs 15 residues. V gave up 7 bases and J gave up 2 bases, with 16 bases separating them.

The genes are TRBV7-8 and TRBJ2-5; 9 bases are a match to TRBD1. V trimming: 3 bases; J trimming: 13 bases; junction bases outside the gene matches: 9. The CDR3 contains 13 residues. Per germline, CDR1 SGHVS and CDR2 FQNEAQ. CDR3 loop: CASSFGTGLLLYF. DNA for the CDR3: TGTGCCAGCAGCTTCGGGACAGGGCTCCTACTGTACTTC.

This clone was detected only once. In DNA form, the CDR3 reads TGTGCCAGCTCACCAACCTTCGAGGGGGCTTACACCGGGGAGCTGTTTTTT. This translates into CASSPTFEGAYTGELFF. The chain uses TRBV18 and TRBJ2-2; 7 bases are shared with TRBD1. The CDR3 loop spans 17 amino acids. Per germline, CDR1 KGHSH and CDR2 LQKENI. The V and J ends lost 2 bases and 3 bases, in that order; junction bases with no gene match: 9.

The chain carries TRBV21-1 and TRBJ2-7; the table's D call, TRBD2, was not checked against the DNA. TRBV21-1 is noted as a pseudogene. The CDR3 has 14 amino acids. The CDR3 region is CASSKKSANYEQYV. DNA for the CDR3: TGTGCCAGCAGCAAAAAGTCGGCAAACTACGAGCAGTACGTC.

The chain is built from TRBV28 and TRBJ1-2; 9 nucleotides agree with TRBD1. The V and J ends lost 7 bases and 6 bases, in that order; junction bases with no gene match: 6. This CDR3 has 13 residues. Germline V gene lookup returns CDR1 MDHEN and CDR2 SYDVKM. The CDR3 bases are TGTGCCAGCACGACTGGGACAGGGCATGGCTACACCTTC. This gives the protein CASTTGTGHGYTF.

This clone was picked up one time. J is TRBJ2-3 and V is TRBV29-1; maybe TRBD2 (5 bases). CDR1 is SQVTM, CDR2 ANQGSEA, per germline. The CDR3 consists of 15 residues. V lost 1 base to trimming and J lost 0 bases, with 11 bases between them. The DNA of the CDR3 is TGCAGCGTTGAAGCTTATAGGACTAGCACAGATACGCAGTATTTT. Its translation is CSVEAYRTSTDTQYF.

This clone was detected only a few times. CDR3 amino acids: CASSYRGPDYEQYF. In DNA, the CDR3 is TGTGCCAGCAGTTACAGGGGTCCCGACTACGAGCAGTACTTC. The J gene is TRBJ2-7, the V gene TRBV27; the match to TRBD1 covers 7 bases. The length of the CDR3 is 14 residues. Germline CDR1 MNHEY, CDR2 SMNVEV (reference sequence). Unmatched junction bases numbered 6, after V lost 4 bases and J lost 3 bases.

The gene calls are TRBV10-2 and TRBJ2-2; perhaps TRBD2 as D (5 bases). CDR3 length: 13 amino acids. Germline loops: CDR1 WSHSY, CDR2 SAAADI. V lost 5 bases and J 7 bases, leaving 11 bases between the germline ends. CDR3 loop: CASSPVSGGELFF. The CDR3 coding sequence is TGCGCCAGCAGTCCGGTGAGCGGCGGGGAGCTGTTTTTT.

V usage is TRBV25-1 and J usage is TRBJ1-2; D call uncertain. V lost 3 bases and J 4 bases, leaving 15 bases between the germline ends. The CDR3 is made up of 15 amino acids. Germline values: CDR1 MGHDK, CDR2 SYGVNS. The CDR3 here is CASSEGQVEGYGYTF. The CDR3 DNA follows: TGTGCCAGCAGTGAGGGTCAGGTTGAGGGCTATGGCTACACCTTC.

The chain is built from TRBV7-9 and TRBJ1-5; no firm D call. Deletions cut 5 bases from V and 4 bases from J, with 6 bases between. The germline V gene encodes CDR1 SEHNR and CDR2 FQNEAQ (reference sequence). The length of the CDR3 is 12 residues. The CDR3, as DNA: TGTGCCAGCAGCAGAGTAAATCAGCCCCAGCATTTT. It translates to CASSRVNQPQHF.

The rearrangement links TRBV15 to TRBJ2-3; D is uncertain. Germline assignment: CDR1 LNHNV and CDR2 YYDKDF (reference sequence). V was trimmed by 3 bases and J by 1 base, leaving 5 bases between them. The length of the CDR3 is 13 residues. CDR3 in DNA: TGTGCCACCAGCAGGGATCGCACAGATACGCAGTATTTT. Amino acid sequence: CATSRDRTDTQYF.

In the case of this clone: Different DNA sequences within this sample yield the same CDR3. The V gene is TRBV30, the J gene TRBJ2-7, with D perhaps matching TRBD1 (5 bases). Trimming took 0 bases from V and 4 from J, leaving 7 bases between them. This CDR3 is built from 12 residues. From germline, CDR1 is GTSNPN and CDR2 SVGIG (reference sequence). CDR3 DNA sequence: TGTGCCTGGAGTGTCTCAGGGTACGAGCAGTACGTC. It encodes CAWSVSGYEQYV.

This rearrangement joins TRBV4-1 to TRBJ1-2; no reliable D call. CDR1 and CDR2 (germline): MGHRA, YSYEKL. V was cut by 0 bases and J by 4 bases, with 12 bases left in between. This CDR3 is built from 15 residues. The CDR3 DNA reads as TGCGCCAGCAGCCAAGATGATAGCAGGACCTATGGCTACACCTTC. Translated: CASSQDDSRTYGYTF.

V is TRBV12-2 and J is TRBJ2-3; TRBD1, the table's D call, lacks a check against the DNA. TRBV12-2 is deemed a pseudogene. The CDR3 totals 16 residues. Here the CDR3 DNA reads TGTGCAAGTCGCTTAATAGGGGGCGGGATGACAGATACGCAGTATTTT. Translating it yields CASRLIGGGMTDTQYF.

The chain employs TRBV6-1 and TRBJ2-3; 7 bases align to TRBD2. In germline, CDR1 is MNHNS, CDR2 SASEGT. The CDR3 has 15 amino acids. With 6 bases clipped from V and 0 bases from J, the junction kept 6 bases outside the gene matches. The CDR3 DNA reads as TGTGCCAGCAGGAGGGAGGGCAGGAGCACAGATACGCAGTATTTT. Its protein is CASRREGRSTDTQYF.

The sample holds one count of this clone. This chain connects TRBV28 to TRBJ1-1; 11 bases match TRBD1. The CDR3 totals 18 residues. The V gene end was trimmed by 1 base and the J gene end by 0 bases; junction bases not matched to a gene: 7. CDR1 and CDR2 (germline): MDHEN, SYDVKM. CDR3 amino acids: CASSLSPGQGALNTEAFF. In DNA form, the CDR3 reads TGTGCCAGCAGTTTATCCCCCGGACAGGGGGCACTGAACACTGAAGCTTTCTTT. The full variable domain, with the rest looked up from reference TRBV28 and TRBJ1-1, is DVKVTQSSRYLVKRTGEKVFLECVQDMDHENMFWYRQDPGLGLRLIYFSYDVKMKEKGDIPEGYSVSREKKERFSLILESASTNQTSMYLCASSLSPGQGALNTEAFFGQGTRLTVV.

The rearrangement uses TRBV28 and TRBJ1-3; D uncertain. Trimming stripped 6 bases from V and 1 base from J, with 16 bases between. The CDR3 has 16 residues. Germline loops: CDR1 MDHEN, CDR2 SYDVKM. The CDR3 here is CASRKKGGRSGNTIYF. In nucleotides, the CDR3 is TGTGCCAGCAGAAAGAAGGGAGGGAGGTCTGGAAACACCATATATTTT.

The chain is built from TRBV7-8 and TRBJ2-7; D remains ambiguous. Germline CDR1 SGHVS, CDR2 FQNEAQ. V was clipped by 5 bases and J by 7 bases, with 18 bases between them. This CDR3 spans 14 amino acids. The CDR3 reads CASSPGSADLEQYF. The CDR3 DNA sequence: TGTGCCAGCAGCCCCGGCTCCGCCGACCTTGAGCAGTACTTC.

This clone was picked up many times. Within the sample, other DNA sequences also encode this same CDR3. This sequence joins TRBV5-4 and TRBJ1-1; D is perhaps TRBD1 (6 bases). The germline V gene encodes CDR1 SGHNT and CDR2 YYREEE (reference sequence). CDR3 length: 15 amino acids. V shed 0 bases and J shed 0 bases, with 9 bases lying between them. CDR3 region: CASSLGGALNTEAFF. The CDR3 DNA follows: TGTGCCAGCAGCTTGGGGGGGGCGCTGAACACTGAAGCTTTCTTT.

The count of this clone is one. V usage is TRBV10-3 and J usage is TRBJ2-5, with D possibly called TRBD1 or TRBD2 (6 bases each). V dropped 3 bases and J dropped 5 bases, with 13 bases sitting between them. The V gene's germline CDR1 is ENHRY and CDR2 SYGVKD. The CDR3 has 14 residues. The DNA for the CDR3 is TGTGCCATCAGTGATGGGTCGGGGGCGGAGACCCAGTACTTC. It codes for CAISDGSGAETQYF.

The chain carries TRBV28 and TRBJ1-5; no definite D call. Germline CDR1 and CDR2: MDHEN and SYDVKM. This CDR3 is 13 amino acids long. V was cut by 5 bases and J by 11 bases, with 16 bases left in between. CDR3 loop: CASSPIPLVSQHF. CDR3 bases: TGTGCCAGCAGTCCAATACCCCTAGTCTCCCAGCATTTT.

The chain carries TRBV12-5 and TRBJ2-5; D uncertain. V was shortened by 1 base and J by 2 bases, with 8 bases between the two germline ends. Germline lookup yields CDR1 LGHNT and CDR2 FRNRAP. This CDR3 contains 14 residues. DNA for the CDR3: TGTGCTAGTGGTTTGGGGGGTTTACAAGAGACCCAGTACTTC. Residues: CASGLGGLQETQYF.

This clone has a handful of counts. The DNA for the CDR3 is TGTGCCAGCAGCTTAGATGCTAGCGGGAGTGGCACCGGGGAGCTGTTTTTT. Its translation: CASSLDASGSGTGELFF. This chain joins TRBV7-7 and TRBJ2-2; 10 positions agree with TRBD2. Per the germline V gene, CDR1 is SSHAT and CDR2 is FNYEAQ (reference sequence). CDR3 size: 17 residues. V dropped 1 base and J dropped 4; count of bases not matched to a gene: 6.

The V gene is TRBV27, the J gene TRBJ2-5; D gene ambiguous. The CDR3 has 11 amino acids. Germline-derived CDR1 and CDR2 are MNHEY and SMNVEV (reference sequence). The V end lost 8 bases, the J end lost 4 bases, and 8 bases lay between the germline ends. The CDR3 protein is CASGSAETQYF. The CDR3 DNA reads as TGTGCCAGCGGCAGTGCAGAGACCCAGTACTTC.

This sequence joins TRBV18 and TRBJ1-3; possibly TRBD1 for D (6 bases). V lost 2 bases to trimming and J lost 4 bases, with 6 bases between them. Germline lookup yields CDR1 KGHSH and CDR2 LQKENI. The CDR3 spans 13 residues. CDR3: CASSPGGGNTIYF. The CDR3 DNA sequence: TGTGCCAGCTCACCAGGGGGCGGAAACACCATATATTTT.